The clone carrying this T cell receptor beta chain has more than one count but fewer than ten. Its cognate antigen is unknown. This sample was taken from a study of CD8 T cells in ankylosing spondylitis. Study-wide results and limits: A motif in TCR beta, a set of about eight highly homologous variants, appeared characteristic of ankylosing spondylitis blood.

Quantitative 5'-RACE with molecular barcodes was used to make the TCR beta libraries. TCRdb independently ran MiXCR on the 5' RACE reads; one entry per CDR3 protein. The sample yields around 890,000 distinct CDR3 sequences, over 9.5% seen once. This receptor was identified in a male donor with ankylosing spondylitis. The specimen was blood, either unsorted or a sorted T cell fraction (not recorded which).

CDR3 region: CASTLDRSYEQYF. The CDR3 bases are TGTGCCAGCACCCTCGACAGGTCCTACGAGCAGTACTTC. V is TRBV7-2 and J is TRBJ2-7; D might be TRBD1 (6 bases). Germline V gene lookup returns CDR1 SGHTA and CDR2 FQGNSA. Between the trimmed V and J ends, which lost 7 bases and 1 base, there was a span of 11 bases. CDR3 length: 13 amino acids.